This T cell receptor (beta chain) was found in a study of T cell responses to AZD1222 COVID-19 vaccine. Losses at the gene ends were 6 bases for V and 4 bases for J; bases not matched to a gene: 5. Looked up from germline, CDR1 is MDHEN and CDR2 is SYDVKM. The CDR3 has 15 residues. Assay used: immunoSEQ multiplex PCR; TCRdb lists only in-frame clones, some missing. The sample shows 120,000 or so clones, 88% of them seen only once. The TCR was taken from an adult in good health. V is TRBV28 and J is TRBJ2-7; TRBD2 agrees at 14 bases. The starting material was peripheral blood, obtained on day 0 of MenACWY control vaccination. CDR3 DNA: TGTGCCAGCAGCGGACTAGCGGGAGGATGGTACGAGCAGTACTTC. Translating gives CASSGLAGGWYEQYF.